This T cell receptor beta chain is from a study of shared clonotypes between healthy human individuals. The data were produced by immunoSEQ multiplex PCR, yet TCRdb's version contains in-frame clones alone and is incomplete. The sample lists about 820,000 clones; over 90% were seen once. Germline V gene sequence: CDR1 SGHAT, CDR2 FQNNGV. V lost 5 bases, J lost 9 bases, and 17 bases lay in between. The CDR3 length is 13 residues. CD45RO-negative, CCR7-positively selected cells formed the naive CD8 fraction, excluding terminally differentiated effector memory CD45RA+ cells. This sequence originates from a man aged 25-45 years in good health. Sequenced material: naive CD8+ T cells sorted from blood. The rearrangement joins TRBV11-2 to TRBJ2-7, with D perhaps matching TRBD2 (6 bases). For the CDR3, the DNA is TGTGCCAGCAGCCGGGTGGCGGGAAGGGGGCAGTACTTC. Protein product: CASSRVAGRGQYF. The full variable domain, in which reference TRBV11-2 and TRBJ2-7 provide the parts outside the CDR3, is EAGVAQSPRYKIIEKRQSVAFWCNPISGHATLYWYQQILGQGPKLLIQFQNNGVVDDSQLPKDRFSAERLKGVDSTLKIQPAKLEDSAVYLCASSRVAGRGQYFGPGTRLTVT.